The present TCR beta chain was sequenced within a study of blood T cell repertoires in COVID-19. Study information: PBMCs, B-cell-depleted T cells, or T cells were the source of the cDNA or gDNA that made up the material.

Per the original methods: Reference gene primer amplification yielded estimated nucleated cell counts. Assay: immunoSEQ multiplex PCR; the TCRdb copy retains only in-frame clones and omits some. The D gene and trimming were derived from the DNA, and the V and J assignments and clone size from that table. The data contain about 150,000 clones, 80% to 90% of them seen just once; the ten biggest clones take up 5.5% to 8%. The CDR3 runs to 16 residues. The V and J ends lost 2 bases and 4 bases, in that order; junction bases with no gene match: 6. Germline V lookup: CDR1 KGHDR, CDR2 SFDVKD. The source of this sequence is a woman in her forties or fifties in a cohort sampled during active or convalescent COVID-19. The V call is TRBV24-1, the J call TRBJ2-3, with 9 bases lining up with TRBD2. Sequencing was performed on peripheral blood. The CDR3 bases are TGTGCCACCAGTGATTACCGAGCGGGGGGCCCAGATACGCAGTATTTT. It is translated as CATSDYRAGGPDTQYF.